The 28 T cell receptor beta chains given below trace back to one sample, sequenced in a study of cytomegalovirus exposure and HLA in healthy donors. Clones were read by immunoSEQ multiplex PCR, and TCRdb kept only the in-frame ones, dropping some. This table holds more than 35,000 clones, roughly 91% found once. The sequencing input was PBMCs. Receptors originate from a man aged 18 to 29 in good health and CMV-seronegative.

A single count supports this clone. The chain employs TRBV18 and TRBJ1-1; the match to TRBD1 covers 7 bases. The CDR3 extends over 14 amino acids. The junction had 2 bases not matched to a gene; V was cut back by 3 bases and J by 1 base. CDR1 and CDR2 from the germline V gene are KGHSH and LQKENI. This chain's CDR3 is CASSPPGGNTEAFF. CDR3 in DNA: TGTGCCAGCTCACCCCCAGGGGGGAACACTGAAGCTTTCTTT.

Worth noting for this clone: Additional DNA sequences in this sample encode the identical CDR3. The chain's CDR3 is CASSVVAETNYGYTF. Here the CDR3 DNA reads TGTGCCAGCAGCGTAGTAGCGGAGACTAACTATGGCTACACCTTC. This chain connects TRBV9 to TRBJ1-2; D unresolved. CDR1 and CDR2 (germline): SGDLS, YYNGEE. CDR3 length: 15 amino acids. The ends were cut back, 0 bases at V and 0 bases at J, with 9 bases in the middle.

This chain uses TRBV30 with TRBJ1-2; 9 bases fit TRBD1. J lost 8 bases, V lost 8 bases, and 6 bases had no gene match. This CDR3 is built from 11 residues. Germline V gives CDR1 GTSNPN, CDR2 SVGIG (reference sequence). The chain's CDR3 is CAGDRAYGYTF. DNA for the CDR3: TGTGCCGGGGACAGGGCGTACGGCTACACCTTC.

This clone has more than one count but fewer than ten. The CDR3 bases are TGTGCCAGCAGCTTAGGTAGGGGCGGCAATGAGCAGTTCTTC. Its protein is CASSLGRGGNEQFF. The chain joins TRBV7-9 to TRBJ2-1; D perhaps matches TRBD1 (5 bases). The CDR3 spans 14 residues. Germline CDR1 SEHNR, CDR2 FQNEAQ (reference sequence). Deletions cut 1 base from V and 6 bases from J, with 10 bases between.

This clone was recorded only once. The chain recombines TRBV19 with TRBJ1-2; the D gene is possibly TRBD1 (6 bases). CDR3 length equals 12 residues. V was trimmed by 7 bases and J by 5 bases, leaving 11 bases between them. The germline V gene encodes CDR1 LNHDA and CDR2 SQIVND (reference sequence). CDR3 residues: CASTVTGYGYTF. The DNA for the CDR3 is TGTGCCAGTACCGTCACAGGGTATGGCTACACCTTC. The full variable domain, with the rest looked up from reference TRBV19 and TRBJ1-2, is DGGITQSPKYLFRKEGQNVTLSCEQNLNHDAMYWYRQDPGQGLRLIYYSQIVNDFQKGDIAEGYSVSREKKESFPLTVTSAQKNPTAFYLCASTVTGYGYTFGSGTRLTVV.

V and J are TRBV10-3 and TRBJ2-3, with D tentatively TRBD2 (6 bases). Germline V gives CDR1 ENHRY, CDR2 SYGVKD. The V and J ends lost 5 bases and 2 bases respectively, with 11 bases between them. The CDR3 runs 14 residues. CDR3 DNA: TGTGCCATCAGTTCTAGCGAGTTCACAGATACGCAGTATTTT. Its translation is CAISSSEFTDTQYF.

The rearrangement uses TRBV15 and TRBJ2-3; 8 nucleotides match TRBD2. The CDR3 length is 15 residues. Germline V gives CDR1 LNHNV, CDR2 YYDKDF (reference sequence). Trimming at V came to 5 bases and at J to 4 bases, leaving 8 bases not matched to a gene. Here the CDR3 reads CATSGLAGRADTQYF. In DNA form, the CDR3 reads TGTGCCACCAGCGGGTTAGCGGGAAGAGCAGATACGCAGTATTTT.

This clone occurred once. This chain connects TRBV23-1 to TRBJ2-1; 10 bases map to TRBD1. TRBV23-1 is an open reading frame whose function is uncertain. With 4 bases clipped from V and 9 bases from J, the junction kept 12 bases outside the gene matches. The CDR3 runs to 16 residues. CDR3: CASSPPGTGERSEQFF. CDR3 nucleotides: TGCGCCAGCAGTCCGCCCGGGACAGGGGAAAGGAGTGAGCAGTTCTTC.

The rearrangement joins TRBV2 to TRBJ2-1; 8 bases map to TRBD2. Germline lookup yields CDR1 SNHLY and CDR2 FYNNEI. The CDR3 is 15 amino acids. V lost 6 bases to trimming and J lost 4 bases; unmatched junction nucleotides: 8. Here the CDR3 DNA reads TGTGCCAGCAGCTTGACTAGCGAGTCTTACAATGAGCAGTTCTTC. This gives the protein CASSLTSESYNEQFF.

This clone was detected only a few times. The chain links TRBV13 to TRBJ1-6; D is possibly TRBD1 (5 bases). Trimming shortened V by 1 base and J by 9 bases, and 10 bases separated the two germline ends. The germline gives CDR1 PRHDT, CDR2 FYEKMQ (reference sequence). The CDR3 covers 14 residues. The CDR3 loop reads CASSLEGRRSPLHF. CDR3 nucleotides: TGTGCCAGCAGCTTAGAGGGGAGGCGTTCACCCCTCCACTTT.

CDR3 nucleotide sequence: TGTGCCAGCAGGGGGGATAGTGGGAGGTTGGATGAGCAGTTCTTC. It codes for CASRGDSGRLDEQFF. The gene calls are TRBV25-1 and TRBJ2-1, with a weak D call TRBD2 (6 bases). The germline V and J ends were trimmed by 6 bases and 8 bases, with 20 bases remaining between them. This CDR3 has 15 amino acids. CDR1 and CDR2 from the germline V gene are MGHDK and SYGVNS.

The CDR3: CASSYAGAPGEQYF. The CDR3 bases are TGTGCCAGCAGTTACGCGGGGGCCCCGGGGGAGCAGTACTTC. The rearrangement uses TRBV6-5 and TRBJ2-7; TRBD2 is a possible D gene (7 bases). The CDR3 runs to 14 residues. Germline CDR1 MNHEY, CDR2 SVGAGI. Trimming took 2 bases from V and 7 from J, leaving 15 bases between them.

The V call is TRBV4-2, the J call TRBJ2-3, with a possible D match to TRBD2 (5 bases). The CDR3 consists of 16 residues. Per the germline V gene, CDR1 is LGHNA and CDR2 is YNFKEQ. The germline V and J ends were trimmed by 2 bases and 4 bases, with 16 bases remaining between them. This CDR3 reads CASSQYSGSGADTQYF. For the CDR3, the DNA is TGTGCCAGCAGCCAATACAGCGGCTCTGGGGCAGATACGCAGTATTTT.

This clone was detected only once. The gene calls are TRBV6-5 and TRBJ1-2; a possible D gene is TRBD1 (6 bases). The CDR3 runs to 14 residues. Germline V gene lookup returns CDR1 MNHEY and CDR2 SVGAGI. V was trimmed by 0 bases and J by 4 bases, leaving 9 bases between them. The CDR3 nucleotides are TGTGCCAGCAGTTACTCAAACAGGGTCTATGGCTACACCTTC. This codes for CASSYSNRVYGYTF.

This chain connects TRBV5-1 to TRBJ2-7; 10 positions match TRBD2. The length of the CDR3 is 15 residues. J gave up 2 bases and V 4 bases, and 6 bases lay outside the gene matches. In germline, CDR1 is SGHRS, CDR2 YFSETQ. CDR3 DNA sequence: TGCGCCAGCAGCCCCCCCGGGACTAGCGCCTACGAGCAGTACTTC. It specifies CASSPPGTSAYEQYF.

This rearrangement joins TRBV6-5 to TRBJ2-5; 8 positions agree with TRBD1. V lost 4 bases and J lost 1; bases outside the gene matches: 5. The germline gives CDR1 MNHEY, CDR2 SVGAGI. The CDR3 has 15 amino acids. For the CDR3, the DNA is TGTGCCAGCAGTTCGAACAGGGGGATCCAAGAGACCCAGTACTTC. Residues: CASSSNRGIQETQYF.

The V call is TRBV10-3, the J call TRBJ2-5, with 10 nucleotides matching TRBD1. Trimming at V came to 6 bases and at J to 4 bases, leaving 2 bases not matched to a gene. CDR1 ENHRY and CDR2 SYGVKD come from the germline V gene. The CDR3 covers 13 residues. As DNA, the CDR3 is TGTGCCATCAGGCGGGACAGGGGAGAGACCCAGTACTTC. It specifies CAIRRDRGETQYF.

The V gene is TRBV5-5, the J gene TRBJ2-3; tentative D call: TRBD2 (6 bases). Germline loops: CDR1 SGHKS, CDR2 YYEKEE (reference sequence). The V and J ends lost 3 bases and 4 bases respectively, with 12 bases between them. The CDR3 has 14 residues. CDR3 sequence (DNA): TGTGCCAGCAGCTCCGGAGGGCCGCCAGATACGCAGTATTTT. As protein: CASSSGGPPDTQYF.

This chain connects TRBV29-1 to TRBJ2-1, with D possibly matching TRBD2 (6 bases). The CDR3 loop spans 11 amino acids. From germline, CDR1 is SQVTM and CDR2 ANQGSEA. Trimming stripped 4 bases from V and 7 bases from J, with 8 bases between. CDR3 loop: CSVGAGNEQFF. The CDR3 nucleotides are TGCAGCGTTGGTGCGGGAAATGAGCAGTTCTTC.

The chain uses TRBV6-6 and TRBJ2-3; D gene ambiguous. Germline V gene data show CDR1 as MNHNY and CDR2 as SVGAGI (reference sequence). There are 14 residues in the CDR3. The germline V and J ends were trimmed by 0 bases and 2 bases, with 6 bases remaining between them. The CDR3 bases are TGTGCCAGCAGTTACTCCGAGTTCACAGATACGCAGTATTTT. Encoded protein: CASSYSEFTDTQYF.

V and J are TRBV30 and TRBJ2-3, with a possible D match to TRBD2 (6 bases). The germline V and J ends were trimmed by 3 bases and 5 bases, with 21 bases remaining between them. CDR3 length: 16 amino acids. In germline, CDR1 is GTSNPN, CDR2 SVGIG (reference sequence). The CDR3 region has the DNA TGTGCCTGGAGCTTGAGGAGGGGAGGAGGCCGAGATACGCAGTATTTT. Protein product: CAWSLRRGGGRDTQYF.

V and J are TRBV30 and TRBJ2-5; D call uncertain. Germline V CDR1 and CDR2: GTSNPN, SVGIG (reference sequence). The CDR3 is 10 amino acids. Trimming removed 2 bases from V and 4 bases from J, with 2 bases in between. CDR3 bases: TGTGCCTGGAGTCGAGAGACCCAGTACTTC. Its protein product is CAWSRETQYF. Drawing the rest from reference TRBV30 and TRBJ2-5, the complete variable domain is SQTIHQWPATLVQPVGSPLSLECTVEGTSNPNLYWYRQAAGRGLQLLFYSVGIGQISSEVPQNLSASRPQDRQFILSSKKLLLSDSGFYLCAWSRETQYFGPGTRLLVL.

The J gene is TRBJ2-2, the V gene TRBV7-3, with TRBD2 matching 7 bases. Germline CDR1 reads SGHTA; CDR2 reads FQGTGA. The CDR3 totals 17 residues. V lost 2 bases, J lost 3 bases, and 9 bases stayed unmatched. CDR3 in DNA: TGTGCCAGCAGCTTAGGCCTAGCGGACTTGCACACCGGGGAGCTGTTTTTT. Its translation is CASSLGLADLHTGELFF.

CDR3 nucleotides: TGTGCCTGGACCAGATACCAAGAGACCCAGTACTTC. Protein sequence: CAWTRYQETQYF. The chain couples TRBV30 to TRBJ2-5; D ambiguous. CDR1 is GTSNPN, CDR2 SVGIG, per germline (reference sequence). The CDR3 has 12 residues. Trimming removed 4 bases at V and 0 bases at J, with 6 bases between. The full variable domain, its missing parts supplied by reference TRBV30 and TRBJ2-5, is SQTIHQWPATLVQPVGSPLSLECTVEGTSNPNLYWYRQAAGRGLQLLFYSVGIGQISSEVPQNLSASRPQDRQFILSSKKLLLSDSGFYLCAWTRYQETQYFGPGTRLLVL.

The chain joins TRBV9 to TRBJ2-5; 10 bases align to TRBD2. CDR3 length equals 16 residues. The germline CDR1 and CDR2 sequences are SGDLS and YYNGEE. V was clipped by 1 base and J by 5 bases; unmatched bases: 8. As DNA, the CDR3 is TGTGCCAGCAGCGTATTTAGCGGGGGGAGCGGGGAGACCCAGTACTTC. It translates to CASSVFSGGSGETQYF.

The chain links TRBV11-2 to TRBJ2-7; 10 bases line up with TRBD2. The CDR3 is 15 residues long. After removal of 5 bases from V and 2 bases from J, the junction contained 6 bases not matched to a gene. Germline CDR1 SGHAT, CDR2 FQNNGV. The CDR3 sequence is CASSMPSGGPYEQYF. The DNA for the CDR3 is TGTGCCAGCAGCATGCCTAGCGGGGGTCCCTACGAGCAGTACTTC.

V and J are TRBV19 and TRBJ2-3, with 11 bases matching TRBD1. The ends lost 5 bases at V and 7 bases at J; junction bases unmatched: 14. This CDR3 contains 17 residues. Germline-derived CDR1 and CDR2 are LNHDA and SQIVND (reference sequence). CDR3 nucleotide sequence: TGTGCCAGTAGTGCTCACACCGGGACAGGGGGTTTGAATACGCAGTATTTT. The encoded protein is CASSAHTGTGGLNTQYF.

The genes are TRBV9 and TRBJ2-2; D unclear. Trimming took 4 bases from V and 7 from J, leaving 8 bases between them. CDR3 length: 12 amino acids. Germline lookup yields CDR1 SGDLS and CDR2 YYNGEE. The CDR3 DNA reads as TGTGCCAGCAGCCGACTGGGCGGGGAGCTGTTTTTT. Protein product: CASSRLGGELFF. Filled out from reference TRBV9 and TRBJ2-2, the complete variable domain reads DSGVTQTPKHLITATGQRVTLRCSPRSGDLSVYWYQQSLDQGLQFLIQYYNGEERAKGNILERFSAQQFPDLHSELNLSSLELGDSALYFCASSRLGGELFFGEGSRLTVL.